One and the same sample provided the 4 T cell receptor beta chains below, sequenced in a study of blood T cell repertoires in COVID-19. Repertoires were generated with immunoSEQ multiplex PCR, while TCRdb's copy carries only in-frame clones and drops some. The sample has under 250,000 clones; approximately 89% are singletons. Sequencing was done on a sample of PBMCs or T cells enriched from blood (not recorded which). The origin of the receptors is a middle-aged woman who had been exposed to COVID-19.

The chain is built from TRBV3-1 (or the pseudogene TRBV3-2) and TRBJ2-5, with D perhaps TRBD1 (6 bases). From germline, CDR1 is LGHDT and CDR2 YNNKEL (reference sequence). V lost 1 base, J lost 7 bases, and 16 bases lay in between. This CDR3 spans 15 amino acids. The CDR3 reads CASSQALQGRGTQYF. In DNA, the CDR3 is TGTGCCAGCAGCCAAGCTTTACAGGGCAGGGGGACCCAGTACTTC.

The chain uses TRBV19 and TRBJ2-3, with 7 nucleotides matching TRBD2. Germline V CDR1 and CDR2: LNHDA, SQIVND (reference sequence). The V and J ends lost 3 bases and 5 bases, in that order; junction bases with no gene match: 8. This CDR3 comprises 15 residues. CDR3 nucleotide sequence: TGTGCCAGTAGTATGAGACTAGCTGGAAGAGATACGCAGTATTTT. It encodes CASSMRLAGRDTQYF.

This sequence joins TRBV19 and TRBJ2-1; 8 bases line up with TRBD2. The CDR3 runs 15 residues. The germline gives CDR1 LNHDA, CDR2 SQIVND (reference sequence). V lost 6 bases and J lost 5; bases outside the gene matches: 9. CDR3 residues: CASSPLAGGDNEQFF. The CDR3 DNA is TGTGCCAGTAGCCCACTTGCGGGAGGCGACAATGAGCAGTTCTTC.

The CDR3 reads CASSYSTGKGKGYTF. CDR3 nucleotides: TGTGCCAGCAGTTACTCGACAGGGAAGGGGAAAGGCTACACCTTC. This chain links TRBV6-2 or TRBV6-3 with TRBJ1-2, with 7 bases identical to TRBD1. The CDR3 runs 15 residues. CDR1 is MNHEY and CDR2 is SVGEGT in the germline V gene. With V trimmed by 0 bases and J by 8 bases, 9 bases remained unmatched.